A selection of T cell receptor beta chains follows, all from one sample in a study of identical twins. TCRdb re-called the 5' RACE reads through MiXCR, storing one row per CDR3 protein. This sample carries 500,000 to 650,000 distinct CDR3 sequences, 7.1% of them seen once, and the ten largest clones take 1.5% to 2%. This sample was shared with a second study, whose subject was yellow fever vaccine responses in identical twins.

The sample taken for sequencing was PBMCs. The receptors derive from a woman aged 18-29 years in good health. CDR3s include the opening cysteine and the closing phenylalanine or tryptophan. D genes are given only for firm matches. Some rows mark clone size as missing; the rest say once, few, many or name a class of expanded clone.

V gene: TRBV7-2; J gene: TRBJ2-5; D gene: .; clone size: few; CDR3 DNA: TGTGCCAGCAGCTTAGGGGAGGCGGAGACCCAGTACTTC; CDR3 protein: CASSLGEAETQYF
V gene: TRBV12-3/TRBV12-4; J gene: TRBJ2-3; D gene: TRBD2; clone size: .; CDR3 DNA: TGTGCCAGCAGTTTGAAAGCGGGGGCCACATCTAGCACAGATACGCAGTATTTT; CDR3 protein: CASSLKAGATSSTDTQYF
V gene: TRBV11-3; J gene: TRBJ2-1; D gene: TRBD2; clone size: few; CDR3 DNA: TGTGCCAGCAGCTCGGTAGCGGGAGGGAGGAATGAGCAGTTCTTC; CDR3 protein: CASSSVAGGRNEQFF
V gene: TRBV7-2; J gene: TRBJ2-3; D gene: TRBD2; clone size: many; CDR3 DNA: TGTGCCAGCAGCCTTCTAGCGGGGTTCGACACAGATACGCAGTATTTT; CDR3 protein: CASSLLAGFDTDTQYF
V gene: TRBV7-8; J gene: TRBJ2-3; D gene: TRBD2; clone size: few; CDR3 DNA: TGTGCCAGCACCCCACTAGCGGGAGGGATCACAGATACGCAGTATTTT; CDR3 protein: CASTPLAGGITDTQYF
V gene: TRBV2; J gene: TRBJ1-5; D gene: .; clone size: many; CDR3 DNA: TGTGCCAGCAGCATTTTGGGACCTCCCGTAGAGCCCCAGCATTTT; CDR3 protein: CASSILGPPVEPQHF
V gene: TRBV5-6; J gene: TRBJ1-4; D gene: .; clone size: few; CDR3 DNA: TGTGCCAGCAGCTTGTTTGGTGATCCTGTGAGGAGTGAAAAACTGTTTTTT; CDR3 protein: CASSLFGDPVRSEKLFF
V gene: TRBV27; J gene: TRBJ2-7; D gene: .; clone size: few; CDR3 DNA: TGTGCCAGCAGTCGCGCCTTGGGGGGCACTAGCTCCTACGAGCAGTACTTC; CDR3 protein: CASSRALGGTSSYEQYF
V gene: TRBV3-1; J gene: TRBJ2-7; D gene: .; clone size: .; CDR3 DNA: TGTGCCAGCAGTGAGGCGGGACCTCAGGACGAGCAGTACTTC; CDR3 protein: CASSEAGPQDEQYF
V gene: TRBV14; J gene: TRBJ2-1; D gene: .; clone size: many; CDR3 DNA: TGTGCCAGCAGCGAGGAACTTACCTCCTACAATGAGCAGTTCTTC; CDR3 protein: CASSEELTSYNEQFF
V gene: TRBV24-1; J gene: TRBJ1-5; D gene: .; clone size: many; CDR3 DNA: TGTGCCACCAGTGATTTGAGCGGTTTGGAGCCCCAGCATTTT; CDR3 protein: CATSDLSGLEPQHF
V gene: TRBV5-1; J gene: TRBJ1-2; D gene: .; clone size: many; CDR3 DNA: TGCGCCAGCAGCTTGTTGACAGACTATGGCTACACCTTC; CDR3 protein: CASSLLTDYGYTF
V gene: TRBV6-1; J gene: TRBJ2-1; D gene: .; clone size: many; CDR3 DNA: TGTGCCAGCGCGACCCCCTTCGGGAATGAGCAGTTCTTC; CDR3 protein: CASATPFGNEQFF
V gene: TRBV3-1; J gene: TRBJ2-3; D gene: TRBD1; clone size: .; CDR3 DNA: TGTGCCAGCAGCCGTACAGGGGCCAGGCCAGATACGCAGTATTTT; CDR3 protein: CASSRTGARPDTQYF
V gene: TRBV12-3/TRBV12-4; J gene: TRBJ1-1; D gene: TRBD1; clone size: many; CDR3 DNA: TGTGCCAGCAGCCGATTATTGACAGGGGCGAACACTGAAGCTTTCTTT; CDR3 protein: CASSRLLTGANTEAFF
V gene: TRBV7-8; J gene: TRBJ2-7; D gene: TRBD2; clone size: few; CDR3 DNA: TGTGCCAGCAGTCGTAGCGGGAGGGCCTACGAGCAGTACTTC; CDR3 protein: CASSRSGRAYEQYF
V gene: TRBV29-1; J gene: TRBJ2-3; D gene: .; clone size: .; CDR3 DNA: TGCAGCGTTGAACACGGGGATATGGGCACAGATACGCAGTATTTT; CDR3 protein: CSVEHGDMGTDTQYF
V gene: TRBV4-1; J gene: TRBJ2-6; D gene: .; clone size: .; CDR3 DNA: TGCGCCAGCAGTCAATCCGTCTCTGGGGCCAACGTCCTGACTTTC; CDR3 protein: CASSQSVSGANVLTF
V gene: TRBV29-1; J gene: TRBJ2-1; D gene: .; clone size: many; CDR3 DNA: TGCAGCTCGTTCGTGGGAATCTCCTACAATGAGCAGTTCTTC; CDR3 protein: CSSFVGISYNEQFF
V gene: TRBV27; J gene: TRBJ1-2; D gene: .; clone size: few; CDR3 DNA: TGTGCCAGCAGCCCTAAGGAGGTTTGGGTCTATGGCTACACCTTC; CDR3 protein: CASSPKEVWVYGYTF
V gene: TRBV6-1; J gene: TRBJ1-2; D gene: .; clone size: few; CDR3 DNA: TGTGCCAGCAGTGATTACGGTACAGCTAACTATGGCTACACCTTC; CDR3 protein: CASSDYGTANYGYTF
V gene: TRBV11-2; J gene: TRBJ2-1; D gene: .; clone size: few; CDR3 DNA: TGTGCCAGCAGCTTATTCCCCGGCGCCACCTACAATGAGCAGTTCTTC; CDR3 protein: CASSLFPGATYNEQFF
V gene: TRBV20-1; J gene: TRBJ2-3; D gene: TRBD2; clone size: few; CDR3 DNA: TGCAGTGCTAGAGATTCGGCGGGAGGGTATGATACGCAGTATTTT; CDR3 protein: CSARDSAGGYDTQYF
V gene: TRBV16; J gene: TRBJ1-6; D gene: .; clone size: many; CDR3 DNA: TGTGCCAGCAGCCAAGAATACAGCTCCTATAATTCACCCCTCCACTTT; CDR3 protein: CASSQEYSSYNSPLHF
V gene: TRBV4-1; J gene: TRBJ1-5; D gene: .; clone size: few; CDR3 DNA: TGCGCCAGCAGCCAAGTTCTGGGGGCAAGTCAGCCCCAGCATTTT; CDR3 protein: CASSQVLGASQPQHF
V gene: TRBV10-1; J gene: TRBJ2-1; D gene: .; clone size: many; CDR3 DNA: TGCGCCAGCAGTGAGTGGTCGGCTGGGAACAATGAGCAGTTCTTC; CDR3 protein: CASSEWSAGNNEQFF
V gene: TRBV10-3; J gene: TRBJ2-1; D gene: .; clone size: .; CDR3 DNA: TGTGCCATCAGGATTTCGAGCTCCTACAATGAGCAGTTCTTC; CDR3 protein: CAIRISSSYNEQFF
V gene: TRBV7-2; J gene: TRBJ2-2; D gene: TRBD1; clone size: .; CDR3 DNA: TGTGCCAGCAGCTTAGTCACAGGGGGCCTCACCGGGGAGCTGTTTTTT; CDR3 protein: CASSLVTGGLTGELFF
V gene: TRBV2; J gene: TRBJ2-4; D gene: .; clone size: many; CDR3 DNA: TGTGCCAGCAGTCCCCGGGACCCACTCGCCCGACTAGCCAAAAACATTCAGTACTTC; CDR3 protein: CASSPRDPLARLAKNIQYF
V gene: TRBV5-1; J gene: TRBJ2-2; D gene: .; clone size: few; CDR3 DNA: TGCGCCAGCAGATCGTCCGGGGAGCTGTTTTTT; CDR3 protein: CASRSSGELFF
V gene: TRBV29-1; J gene: TRBJ2-5; D gene: TRBD2; clone size: .; CDR3 DNA: TGCAGCGCTTCCGGACTAGTGAGGCCGGAAGAGACCCAGTACTTC; CDR3 protein: CSASGLVRPEETQYF
V gene: TRBV10-3; J gene: TRBJ1-2; D gene: TRBD1; clone size: .; CDR3 DNA: TGTGCCATCACCCACGACAGGGGGCTTGCTGGCTACACCTTC; CDR3 protein: CAITHDRGLAGYTF
V gene: TRBV6-5; J gene: TRBJ1-2; D gene: .; clone size: many; CDR3 DNA: TGTGCCAGCAGTTACTTATCGACCGGGACCGACGCATCATATGGCTACACCTTC; CDR3 protein: CASSYLSTGTDASYGYTF
V gene: TRBV5-1; J gene: TRBJ1-2; D gene: TRBD1; clone size: many; CDR3 DNA: TGCGCCAGCAGCTGGAGGGACAGGGTTTCGGATGGCTACACCTTC; CDR3 protein: CASSWRDRVSDGYTF
V gene: TRBV5-1; J gene: TRBJ2-7; D gene: .; clone size: many; CDR3 DNA: TGCGCCAGCAGCCCGGACGGGACGCAGACCTACGAGCAGTACTTC; CDR3 protein: CASSPDGTQTYEQYF
V gene: TRBV12-3/TRBV12-4; J gene: TRBJ2-1; D gene: .; clone size: .; CDR3 DNA: .; CDR3 protein: CASGGGQVGSGTSLKFF
V gene: TRBV12-3/TRBV12-4; J gene: TRBJ2-3; D gene: TRBD2; clone size: many; CDR3 DNA: TGTGCCAGCACCGTACTAGCGGGGGGCACAGATACGCAGTATTTT; CDR3 protein: CASTVLAGGTDTQYF
V gene: TRBV7-9; J gene: TRBJ2-7; D gene: .; clone size: .; CDR3 DNA: TGTGCCAGCAGCCAGAGACAGGGAGGGGACGAGCAGTACTTC; CDR3 protein: CASSQRQGGDEQYF
V gene: TRBV18; J gene: TRBJ2-3; D gene: TRBD2; clone size: .; CDR3 DNA: TGTGCCAGCTCACCTGGGAGCGGGAGGACAGATACGCAGTATTTT; CDR3 protein: CASSPGSGRTDTQYF
V gene: TRBV19; J gene: TRBJ1-2; D gene: TRBD1; clone size: few; CDR3 DNA: TGTGCCAGTAGTCTGGGCGACAGGGCCCACTATGGCTACACCTTC; CDR3 protein: CASSLGDRAHYGYTF
V gene: TRBV7-2; J gene: TRBJ1-2; D gene: .; clone size: many; CDR3 DNA: TGTGCCAGCAGCCCAGGCACACCCCTGGGAGGCTACACCTTC; CDR3 protein: CASSPGTPLGGYTF
V gene: TRBV10-2; J gene: TRBJ2-1; D gene: TRBD2; clone size: many; CDR3 DNA: TGCGCCAGCAGTCAAATAGCGGGAGTCTACAATGAGCAGTTCTTC; CDR3 protein: CASSQIAGVYNEQFF